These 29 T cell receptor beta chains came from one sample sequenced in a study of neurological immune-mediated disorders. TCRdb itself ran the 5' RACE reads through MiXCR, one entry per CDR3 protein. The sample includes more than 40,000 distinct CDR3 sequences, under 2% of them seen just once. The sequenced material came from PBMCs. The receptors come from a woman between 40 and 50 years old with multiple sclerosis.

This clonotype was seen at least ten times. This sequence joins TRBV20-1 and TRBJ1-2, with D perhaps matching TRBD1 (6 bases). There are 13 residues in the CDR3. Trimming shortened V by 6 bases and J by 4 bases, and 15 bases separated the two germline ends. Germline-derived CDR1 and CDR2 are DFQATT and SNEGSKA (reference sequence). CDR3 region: CSANGQPSYGYTF. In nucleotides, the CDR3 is TGCAGTGCAAACGGACAGCCAAGCTATGGCTACACCTTC.

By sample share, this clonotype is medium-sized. The CDR3: CASSLRGTSYTGELFF. The CDR3 DNA reads TGCGCCAGCAGCTTGAGGGGGACCTCCTACACCGGGGAGCTGTTTTTT. The V gene is TRBV5-1, the J gene TRBJ2-2, with D possibly matching TRBD1 (6 bases). The CDR3 consists of 16 residues. CDR1 is SGHRS, CDR2 YFSETQ, per germline. Trimming pared 1 base from V and 3 bases from J, leaving 13 bases between.

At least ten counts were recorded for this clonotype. The CDR3 region has the DNA TGCGCCAGCAGCACCCGTCCACTAACTAGCGGGGATGCAGATACGCAGTATTTT. Protein sequence: CASSTRPLTSGDADTQYF. The chain has TRBV4-1 and TRBJ2-3; 10 bases fit TRBD2. The CDR3 loop spans 18 amino acids. CDR1 MGHRA and CDR2 YSYEKL come from the germline V gene. The V gene end was trimmed by 5 bases and the J gene end by 4 bases; junction bases not matched to a gene: 15.

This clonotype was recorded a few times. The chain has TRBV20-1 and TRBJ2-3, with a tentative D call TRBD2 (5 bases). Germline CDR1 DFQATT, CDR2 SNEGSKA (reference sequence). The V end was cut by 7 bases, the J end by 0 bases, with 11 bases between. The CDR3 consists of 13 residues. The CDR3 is CSGGRTSTDTQYF. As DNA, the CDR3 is TGCAGTGGGGGTCGGACTAGCACAGATACGCAGTATTTT.

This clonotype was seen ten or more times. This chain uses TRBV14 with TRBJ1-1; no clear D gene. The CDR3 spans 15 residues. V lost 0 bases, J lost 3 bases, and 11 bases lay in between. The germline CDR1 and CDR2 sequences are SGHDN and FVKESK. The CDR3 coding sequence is TGTGCCAGCAGCCAAGATCGGAGCGGGTACACTGAAGCTTTCTTT. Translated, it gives CASSQDRSGYTEAFF.

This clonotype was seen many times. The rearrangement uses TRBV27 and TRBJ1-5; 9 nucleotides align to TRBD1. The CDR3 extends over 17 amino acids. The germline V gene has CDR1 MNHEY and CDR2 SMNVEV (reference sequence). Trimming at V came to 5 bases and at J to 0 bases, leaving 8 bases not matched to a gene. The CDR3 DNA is TGTGCCAGCAGTGTTATACAGGGGGCCCCTAGCAATCAGCCCCAGCATTTT. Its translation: CASSVIQGAPSNQPQHF.

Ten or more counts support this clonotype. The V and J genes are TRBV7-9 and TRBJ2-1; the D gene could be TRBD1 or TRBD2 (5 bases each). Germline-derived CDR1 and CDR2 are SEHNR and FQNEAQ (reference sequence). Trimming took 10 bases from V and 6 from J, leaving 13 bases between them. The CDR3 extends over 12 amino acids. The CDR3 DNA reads TGTGCCACCCAGTTCGGGGCCAATGAGCAGTTCTTC. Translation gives CATQFGANEQFF.

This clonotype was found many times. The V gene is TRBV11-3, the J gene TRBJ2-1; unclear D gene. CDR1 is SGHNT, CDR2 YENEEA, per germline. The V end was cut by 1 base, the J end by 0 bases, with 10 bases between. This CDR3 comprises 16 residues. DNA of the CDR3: TGTGCCAGCAGCTTAGGTCGACGCGACTCCTACAATGAGCAGTTCTTC. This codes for CASSLGRRDSYNEQFF.

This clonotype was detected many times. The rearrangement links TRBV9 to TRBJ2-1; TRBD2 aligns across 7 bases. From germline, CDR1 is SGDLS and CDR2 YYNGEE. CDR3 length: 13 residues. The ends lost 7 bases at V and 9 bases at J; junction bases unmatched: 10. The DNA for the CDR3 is TGTGCCAGCGCTCGCGGGGGAGACAGTGAGCAGTTCTTC. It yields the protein CASARGGDSEQFF.

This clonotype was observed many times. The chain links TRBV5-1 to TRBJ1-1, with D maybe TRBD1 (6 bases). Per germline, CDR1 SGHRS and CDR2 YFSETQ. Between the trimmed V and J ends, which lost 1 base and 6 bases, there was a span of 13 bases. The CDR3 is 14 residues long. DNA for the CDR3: TGCGCCAGCAGCTTGTCAGGGGTAGGAGCTGAAGCTTTCTTT. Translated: CASSLSGVGAEAFF.

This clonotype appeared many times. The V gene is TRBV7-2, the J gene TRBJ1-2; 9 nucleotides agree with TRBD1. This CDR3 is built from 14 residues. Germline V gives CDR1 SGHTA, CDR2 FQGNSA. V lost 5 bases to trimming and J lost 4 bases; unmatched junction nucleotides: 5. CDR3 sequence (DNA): TGTGCCAGCAGCCAGGACAGGGGCCCCTATGGCTACACCTTC. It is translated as CASSQDRGPYGYTF.

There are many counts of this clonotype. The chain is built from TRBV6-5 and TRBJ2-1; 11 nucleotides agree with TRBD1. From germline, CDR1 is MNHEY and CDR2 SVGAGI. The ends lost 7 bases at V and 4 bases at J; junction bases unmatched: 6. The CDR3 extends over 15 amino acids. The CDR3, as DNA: TGTGCCAGCATTGGCGGGACAGGGGGATACAATGAGCAGTTCTTC. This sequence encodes CASIGGTGGYNEQFF.

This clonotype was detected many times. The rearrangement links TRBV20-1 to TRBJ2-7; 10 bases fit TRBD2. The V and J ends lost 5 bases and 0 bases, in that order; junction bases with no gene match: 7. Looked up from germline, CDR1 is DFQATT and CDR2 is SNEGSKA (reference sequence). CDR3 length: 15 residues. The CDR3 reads CSARFPSGGSYEQYF. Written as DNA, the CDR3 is TGCAGTGCTCGGTTCCCTAGCGGGGGCTCCTACGAGCAGTACTTC.

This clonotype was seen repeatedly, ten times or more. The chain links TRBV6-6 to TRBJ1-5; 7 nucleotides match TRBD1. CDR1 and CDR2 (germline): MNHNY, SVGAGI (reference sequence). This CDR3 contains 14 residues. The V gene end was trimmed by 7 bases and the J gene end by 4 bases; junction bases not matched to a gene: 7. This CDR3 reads CASNPRGSNQPQHF. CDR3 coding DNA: TGTGCCAGCAACCCCAGGGGGTCTAATCAGCCCCAGCATTTT.

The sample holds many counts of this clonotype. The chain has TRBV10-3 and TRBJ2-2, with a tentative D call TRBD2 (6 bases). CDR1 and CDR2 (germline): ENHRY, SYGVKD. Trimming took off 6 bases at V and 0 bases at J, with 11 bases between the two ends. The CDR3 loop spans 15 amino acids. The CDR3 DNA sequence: TGTGCCATCAGAGTGCGGGACGCGAACACCGGGGAGCTGTTTTTT. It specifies CAIRVRDANTGELFF.

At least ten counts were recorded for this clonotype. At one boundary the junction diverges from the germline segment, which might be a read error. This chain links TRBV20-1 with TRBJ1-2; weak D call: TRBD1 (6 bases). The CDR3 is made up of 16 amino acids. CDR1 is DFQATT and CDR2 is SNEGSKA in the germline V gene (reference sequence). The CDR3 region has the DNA TGCAGTGCCAGAGATGGGTTTGGGGGGACATCCCATGGCTACACCTTC. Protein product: CSARDGFGGTSHGYTF.

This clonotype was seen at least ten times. For the CDR3, the DNA is TGCGCCAGCAGCTTGGGGCCAGCGGCAGGGCCGCATCAGCCCCAGCATTTT. Its translation: CASSLGPAAGPHQPQHF. The V gene is TRBV5-1, the J gene TRBJ1-5; a possible D gene is TRBD1 (5 bases). CDR1 is SGHRS and CDR2 is YFSETQ in the germline V gene. Trimming pared 0 bases from V and 5 bases from J, leaving 18 bases between. The CDR3 covers 17 residues.

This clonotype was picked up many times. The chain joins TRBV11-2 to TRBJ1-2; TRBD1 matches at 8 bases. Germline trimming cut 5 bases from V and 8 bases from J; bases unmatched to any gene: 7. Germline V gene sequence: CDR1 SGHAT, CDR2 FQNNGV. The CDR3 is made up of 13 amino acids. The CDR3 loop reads CASSPQGVRGYTF. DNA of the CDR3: TGTGCCAGCAGCCCACAGGGGGTCAGAGGCTACACCTTC. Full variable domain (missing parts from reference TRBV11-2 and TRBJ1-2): EAGVAQSPRYKIIEKRQSVAFWCNPISGHATLYWYQQILGQGPKLLIQFQNNGVVDDSQLPKDRFSAERLKGVDSTLKIQPAKLEDSAVYLCASSPQGVRGYTFGSGTRLTVV.

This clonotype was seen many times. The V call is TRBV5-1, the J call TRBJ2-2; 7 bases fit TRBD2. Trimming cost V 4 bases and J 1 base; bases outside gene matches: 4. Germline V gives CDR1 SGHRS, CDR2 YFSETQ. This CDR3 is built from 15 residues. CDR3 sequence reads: CASSLPGGNTGELFF. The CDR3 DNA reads TGCGCCAGCAGCCTGCCGGGGGGGAACACCGGGGAGCTGTTTTTT.

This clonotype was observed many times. CDR3 region: CASSLYGTGEETQYF. The CDR3 DNA follows: TGCGCCAGCAGCTTATACGGGACAGGGGAAGAGACCCAGTACTTC. This chain connects TRBV5-1 to TRBJ2-5; 10 positions agree with TRBD1. The junction had 4 bases not matched to a gene; V was cut back by 2 bases and J by 3 bases. Germline V gene data show CDR1 as SGHRS and CDR2 as YFSETQ. This CDR3 comprises 15 residues.

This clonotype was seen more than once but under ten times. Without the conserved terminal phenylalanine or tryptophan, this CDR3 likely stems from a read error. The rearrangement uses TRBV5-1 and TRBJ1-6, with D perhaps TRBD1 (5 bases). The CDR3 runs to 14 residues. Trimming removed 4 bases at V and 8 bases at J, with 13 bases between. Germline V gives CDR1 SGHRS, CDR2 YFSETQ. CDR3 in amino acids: CASSPGTVYSPLHN. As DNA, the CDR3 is TGCGCCAGCAGCCCCGGGACGGTTTATTCACCCCTCCACAAT.

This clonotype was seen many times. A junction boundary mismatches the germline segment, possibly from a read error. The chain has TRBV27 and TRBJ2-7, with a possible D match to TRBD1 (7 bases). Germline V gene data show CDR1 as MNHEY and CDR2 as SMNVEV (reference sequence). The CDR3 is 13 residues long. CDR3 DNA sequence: TGCGCCAGCAGGAGGGACAGCACCTACGAGCAGTACTTC. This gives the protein CASRRDSTYEQYF.

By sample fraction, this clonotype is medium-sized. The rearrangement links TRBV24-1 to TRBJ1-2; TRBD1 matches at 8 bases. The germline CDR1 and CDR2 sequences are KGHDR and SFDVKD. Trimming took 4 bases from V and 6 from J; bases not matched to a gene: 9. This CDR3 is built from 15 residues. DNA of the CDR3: TGTGCCACCAGTGACCCGGCGACAGGGGAGGATGGCTACACCTTC. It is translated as CATSDPATGEDGYTF.

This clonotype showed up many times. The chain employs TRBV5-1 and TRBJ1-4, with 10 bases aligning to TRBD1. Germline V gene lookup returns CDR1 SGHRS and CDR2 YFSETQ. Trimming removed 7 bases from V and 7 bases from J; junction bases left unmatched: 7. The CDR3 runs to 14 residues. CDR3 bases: TGCGCCAGCTCTCGGGACAGGGGAGGTGAAAAACTGTTTTTT. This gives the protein CASSRDRGGEKLFF.

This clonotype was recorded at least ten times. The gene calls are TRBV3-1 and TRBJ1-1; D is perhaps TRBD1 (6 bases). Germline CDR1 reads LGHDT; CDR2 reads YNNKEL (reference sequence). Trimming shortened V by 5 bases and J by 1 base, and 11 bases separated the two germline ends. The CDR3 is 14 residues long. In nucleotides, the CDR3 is TGTGCCAGCAGCTTAGGACAGAGGAACACTGAAGCTTTCTTT. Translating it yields CASSLGQRNTEAFF. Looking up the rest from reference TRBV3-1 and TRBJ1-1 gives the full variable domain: DTAVSQTPKYLVTQMGNDKSIKCEQNLGHDTMYWYKQDSKKFLKIMFSYNNKELIINETVPNRFSPKSPDKAHLNLHINSLELGDSAVYFCASSLGQRNTEAFFGQGTRLTVV.

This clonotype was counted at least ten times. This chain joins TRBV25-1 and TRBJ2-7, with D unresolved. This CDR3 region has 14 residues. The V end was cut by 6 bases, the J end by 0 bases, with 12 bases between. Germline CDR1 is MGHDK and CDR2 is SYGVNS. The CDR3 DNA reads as TGTGCCAGCAGGAAGGCTTTTAGCTCCTACGAGCAGTACTTC. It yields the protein CASRKAFSSYEQYF.

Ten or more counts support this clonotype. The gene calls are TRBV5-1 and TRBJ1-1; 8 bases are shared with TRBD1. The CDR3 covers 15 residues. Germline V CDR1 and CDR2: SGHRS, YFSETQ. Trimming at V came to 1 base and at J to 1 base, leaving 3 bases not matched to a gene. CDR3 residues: CASSLQGASNTEAFF. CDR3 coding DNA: TGCGCCAGCAGCTTGCAGGGGGCGTCGAACACTGAAGCTTTCTTT.

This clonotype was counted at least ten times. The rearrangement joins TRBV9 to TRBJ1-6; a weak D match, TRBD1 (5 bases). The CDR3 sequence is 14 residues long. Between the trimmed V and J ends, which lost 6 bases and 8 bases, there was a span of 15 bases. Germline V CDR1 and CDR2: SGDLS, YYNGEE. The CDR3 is CASTPGLGDSPLHF. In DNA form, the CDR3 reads TGTGCCAGCACCCCAGGGCTGGGTGATTCACCCCTCCACTTT.

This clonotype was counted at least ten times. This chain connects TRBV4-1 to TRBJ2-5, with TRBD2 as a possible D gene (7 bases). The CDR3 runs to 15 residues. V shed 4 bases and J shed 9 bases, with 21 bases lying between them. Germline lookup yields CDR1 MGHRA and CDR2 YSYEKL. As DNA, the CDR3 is TGCGCCAGCAGCCTGCTCTGGGGGGGCCGGGACCCCCAGTACTTC. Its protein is CASSLLWGGRDPQYF.